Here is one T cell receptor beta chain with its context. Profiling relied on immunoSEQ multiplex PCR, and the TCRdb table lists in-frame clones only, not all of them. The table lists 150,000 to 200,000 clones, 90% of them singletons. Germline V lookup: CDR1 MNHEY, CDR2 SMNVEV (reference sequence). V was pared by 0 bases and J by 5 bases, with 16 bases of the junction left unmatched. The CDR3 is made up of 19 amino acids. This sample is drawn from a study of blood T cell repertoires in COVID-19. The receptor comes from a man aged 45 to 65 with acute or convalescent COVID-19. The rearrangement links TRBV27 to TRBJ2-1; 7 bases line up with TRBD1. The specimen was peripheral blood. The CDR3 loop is CASSLSARANRDSHNEQFF. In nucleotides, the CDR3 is TGTGCCAGCAGTTTATCGGCCCGTGCCAACCGGGACAGCCACAATGAGCAGTTCTTC.